This T cell receptor (beta chain) was captured by sequencing in a study of Graves' ophthalmopathy and Graves' hyperthyroidism. Between the trimmed V and J ends, which lost 2 bases and 0 bases, there was a span of 7 bases. The CDR3 consists of 14 residues. Germline loops: CDR1 MNHEY, CDR2 SVGAGI. Ten or more counts support this clonotype. RNA transcripts were the source from which TCR beta CDR3 regions were amplified. An opening RT-PCR round employed HTBI primers and preceded a second-round multiplex PCR. Each CDR3 protein gets one entry after TCRdb re-called the multiplex PCR reads with MiXCR. The data contain more than 300,000 distinct CDR3 sequences, 15% of them singletons.

The TCR sequence derives from a woman younger than 35 with stable Graves' hyperthyroidism. The V call is TRBV6-5, the J call TRBJ1-1; D is unclear. Material for sequencing was peripheral blood. For the CDR3, the DNA is TGTGCCAGCAGTTACCAGAGCATGAACACTGAAGCTTTCTTT. Amino acids: CASSYQSMNTEAFF.